Presented here are 2 T cell receptor beta chains from one specimen sequenced in a study of post-analysis software for immune sequencing data. Study results and limitations: In patients, about five TRBV segments were more frequent than in controls, with TRBV5-6, TRBV5-1 and TRBV20-1 among them.

Incorporated into the TCR beta cDNA libraries were unique molecular identifiers, which served to reduce PCR and sequencing biases. TCRdb independently ran MiXCR on the PCR reads; one entry per CDR3 protein. The sample yields 600,000 to 700,000 distinct CDR3 sequences, 55% to 60% seen once. No cognate antigen is known for these TCRs. Source material: blood. All receptors derive from a girl aged 2 to 10 with multiple sclerosis.

The J gene is TRBJ1-4, the V gene TRBV18, with D uncertain. The CDR3 contains 16 residues. V lost 1 base and J lost 0, with 9 bases in between. The germline gives CDR1 KGHSH, CDR2 LQKENI. CDR3 region: CASSPQRVTTNEKLFF. The CDR3, as DNA: TGTGCCAGCTCACCACAACGGGTAACAACTAATGAAAAACTGTTTTTT.

The rearrangement uses TRBV18 and TRBJ1-2, with 7 positions matching TRBD1. J gave up 4 bases and V 3 bases, and 8 bases lay outside the gene matches. Germline assignment: CDR1 KGHSH and CDR2 LQKENI. This CDR3 contains 15 residues. The CDR3 DNA is TGTGCCAGCTCACCGGGGCAGGGGGAAACCTATGGCTACACCTTC. Its protein product is CASSPGQGETYGYTF.